These 20 T cell receptor beta chains were sequenced from one sample in a study of blood T cells in healthy people across ages. Together with a sample-barcoded 5' primer, a J-beta primer mix was included in a second PCR lasting roughly 7 to 11 cycles. Each CDR3 protein is one row after TCRdb ran MiXCR on the 5' RACE reads. This table has over 600,000 distinct CDR3 sequences, 45% to 70% appearing once. The source material was blood. These receptors came from a man aged 35 to 55 in good health.

V gene TRBV11-3 combines with J gene TRBJ1-1; D remains ambiguous. Germline V gives CDR1 SGHNT, CDR2 YENEEA. Trimming removed 5 bases from V and 6 bases from J, with 13 bases in between. The CDR3 has 13 amino acids. The CDR3 here is CASSLSGKAEAFF. The CDR3, as DNA: TGTGCCAGCAGCCTTTCCGGGAAGGCTGAAGCTTTCTTT.

The genes are TRBV20-1 and TRBJ2-4; TRBD2 matches 12 bases. The assigned J gene may be wrong: the sequence end matches TRBJ2-7 better. The CDR3 has 15 residues. CDR1 and CDR2 (germline): DFQATT, SNEGSKA (reference sequence). The CDR3 DNA reads as TGCAGTGCTAGGATACCGGGACTAGCGGGCTACGAGCAGTACTTC. As protein: CSARIPGLAGYEQYF.

A single count supports this clonotype. V gene TRBV29-1 combines with J gene TRBJ2-1, with 10 bases that match TRBD2. J gave up 4 bases and V 6 bases, and 6 bases lay outside the gene matches. Per germline, CDR1 SQVTM and CDR2 ANQGSEA. The CDR3 has 14 amino acids. CDR3 sequence (DNA): TGCAGCGTAGCAACTAGCGGGGATTACAATGAGCAGTTCTTC. It is translated as CSVATSGDYNEQFF.

V usage is TRBV20-1 and J usage is TRBJ1-5; TRBD1 might be the D (5 bases). This CDR3 has 19 amino acids. Trimming took off 0 bases at V and 7 bases at J, with 28 bases between the two ends. Germline loops: CDR1 DFQATT, CDR2 SNEGSKA (reference sequence). This chain's CDR3 is CSARDREGRGVVFGQPQHF. The CDR3 DNA follows: TGCAGTGCTAGAGATCGGGAGGGGCGCGGTGTCGTTTTTGGGCAGCCCCAGCATTTT.

This clonotype has just a few counts. J is TRBJ2-5 and V is TRBV5-1, with TRBD2 as a possible D gene (6 bases). The V end lost 0 bases, the J end lost 3 bases, and 15 bases lay between the germline ends. Germline-derived CDR1 and CDR2 are SGHRS and YFSETQ. There are 16 residues in the CDR3. The CDR3: CASSLVVQSGEETQYF. The CDR3 bases are TGCGCCAGCAGCTTGGTTGTACAGTCGGGGGAAGAGACCCAGTACTTC.

The chain links TRBV11-2 to TRBJ2-5, with D tentatively TRBD1 or TRBD2 (5 bases each). The length of the CDR3 is 17 residues. CDR1 and CDR2 (germline): SGHAT, FQNNGV. V lost 8 bases to trimming and J lost 11 bases, with 33 bases between them. CDR3 DNA: TGTGCCAGCCTGGGGATGAGGGGAGAGCGGACCTACAATGAGCAGTACTTC. Protein sequence: CASLGMRGERTYNEQYF.

The chain uses TRBV5-4 and TRBJ2-1; 9 bases are shared with TRBD2. The CDR3 runs 15 residues. Germline loops: CDR1 SGHNT, CDR2 YYREEE (reference sequence). The V and J ends lost 4 bases and 0 bases, in that order; junction bases with no gene match: 2. CDR3 residues: CASSPSGVSYNEQFF. For the CDR3, the DNA is TGTGCCAGCAGCCCTAGCGGGGTCTCCTACAATGAGCAGTTCTTC.

The chain recombines TRBV9 with TRBJ2-3; no definite D call. CDR1 SGDLS and CDR2 YYNGEE come from the germline V gene. This CDR3 comprises 11 residues. Trimming pared 8 bases from V and 8 bases from J, leaving 12 bases between. CDR3 in DNA: TGTGCCAGTCCTAGGCCAAGTACGCAGTATTTT. This sequence encodes CASPRPSTQYF.

This rearrangement joins TRBV29-1 to TRBJ2-3; D is perhaps TRBD2 (6 bases). CDR1 SQVTM and CDR2 ANQGSEA come from the germline V gene. The V and J ends lost 7 bases and 7 bases respectively, with 15 bases between them. The CDR3 covers 12 residues. DNA for the CDR3: TGCAGCGATCTTGGGGGAGGCAATACGCAGTATTTT. It encodes CSDLGGGNTQYF.

Only one count was recorded for this clonotype. The chain recombines TRBV29-1 with TRBJ1-1, with D hard to call. The CDR3 contains 12 residues. The V gene's germline CDR1 is SQVTM and CDR2 ANQGSEA. V lost 4 bases and J 1 base, leaving 7 bases between the germline ends. The CDR3 spells CSVVRQNTEAFF. CDR3 DNA sequence: TGCAGCGTTGTTCGGCAGAACACTGAAGCTTTCTTT.

This sequence joins TRBV3-1 and TRBJ2-1, with 10 bases fitting TRBD2. V was clipped by 0 bases and J by 6 bases; unmatched bases: 2. The CDR3 has 15 residues. From germline, CDR1 is LGHDT and CDR2 YNNKEL (reference sequence). CDR3 loop: CASSQEGLAINEQFF. The CDR3 DNA reads TGTGCCAGCAGCCAAGAGGGACTAGCGATCAATGAGCAGTTCTTC.

This clonotype showed up many times. The V call is TRBV29-1, the J call TRBJ2-7; 8 nucleotides align to TRBD1. Germline loops: CDR1 SQVTM, CDR2 ANQGSEA. CDR3 length: 15 amino acids. J was trimmed by 2 bases and V by 4 bases; bases with no gene match: 10. CDR3 nucleotide sequence: TGCAGCGTTGGGAACGACAGGGGTAGGGCCTACGAGCAGTACTTC. Residues: CSVGNDRGRAYEQYF.

In this sample, this clonotype turned up a few times. In DNA form, the CDR3 reads TGTGCCAGCAGCAACCACCCGGACAGGTCTTCGACGCAAAACTACAATGAGCAGTTCTTC. Translating gives CASSNHPDRSSTQNYNEQFF. The chain employs TRBV21-1 and TRBJ2-1; the table's TRBD1 call for D was not verified on the DNA. TRBV21-1 constitutes a pseudogene. This CDR3 has 20 residues.

J is TRBJ2-3 and V is TRBV9; TRBD2 matches 9 bases. Germline assignment: CDR1 SGDLS and CDR2 YYNGEE. J was trimmed by 3 bases and V by 4 bases; bases with no gene match: 12. The CDR3 covers 17 residues. CDR3 loop: CASSRPSIAGVTDTQYF. The CDR3 nucleotides read TGTGCCAGCAGCCGACCGTCCATAGCGGGAGTGACAGATACGCAGTATTTT.

This clonotype came up a few times. The J gene is TRBJ1-6, the V gene TRBV5-1, with D unresolved. V was cut by 5 bases and J by 8 bases, with 17 bases left in between. CDR3 length equals 15 residues. Germline lookup yields CDR1 SGHRS and CDR2 YFSETQ. This chain's CDR3 is CASRYGSLRDSPLHF. The CDR3 coding sequence is TGCGCCAGCAGATATGGGTCCCTAAGGGATTCACCCCTCCACTTT.

This clonotype was recorded many times. The chain recombines TRBV6-5 with TRBJ1-1; tentatively, D is TRBD1 (6 bases). V gave up 2 bases and J gave up 3 bases, with 19 bases separating them. The CDR3 is made up of 17 amino acids. The V gene's germline CDR1 is MNHEY and CDR2 SVGAGI. The DNA of the CDR3 is TGTGCCAGCAGTTACCTTACTACAGGGAGCTGGGACACTGAAGCTTTCTTT. Its translation: CASSYLTTGSWDTEAFF.

This clonotype was observed many times. V and J are TRBV11-3 and TRBJ2-6, with TRBD2 as a possible D gene (6 bases). Germline lookup yields CDR1 SGHNT and CDR2 YENEEA. V gave up 0 bases and J gave up 2 bases, with 11 bases separating them. The CDR3 extends over 17 amino acids. CDR3 nucleotides: TGTGCCAGCAGCTTAGAGGCGGGGTTTGCTGGGGCCAACGTCCTGACTTTC. Protein sequence: CASSLEAGFAGANVLTF.

Worth noting for this clonotype: Its ends do not fully match the called genes, so a read error is possible. The gene calls are TRBV2 and TRBJ2-7; D is ambiguous. Germline CDR1 is SNHLY and CDR2 is FYNNEI. The CDR3 length is 12 residues. The CDR3 is CTSTGLAYEQYF. For the CDR3, the DNA is TGTACCAGCACGGGCCTGGCCTACGAGCAGTACTTC.

The V gene is TRBV10-2, the J gene TRBJ2-2, with 10 bases aligning to TRBD2. The CDR3 covers 13 residues. V lost 6 bases to trimming and J lost 7 bases; unmatched junction nucleotides: 2. CDR1 is WSHSY, CDR2 SAAADI, per germline. The CDR3 loop is CASRGLAYGELFF. CDR3 bases: TGCGCCAGCAGGGGACTAGCGTACGGGGAGCTGTTTTTT.

V usage is TRBV29-1 and J usage is TRBJ2-5, with D perhaps matching TRBD1 (6 bases). The J call may be wrong; the DNA end is better matched by TRBJ2-7. There are 13 residues in the CDR3. Germline V CDR1 and CDR2: SQVTM, ANQGSEA. For the CDR3, the DNA is TGCAGCGTTGCCCGGGACACCGCCTACGAGCAGTACTTC. It is translated as CSVARDTAYEQYF.